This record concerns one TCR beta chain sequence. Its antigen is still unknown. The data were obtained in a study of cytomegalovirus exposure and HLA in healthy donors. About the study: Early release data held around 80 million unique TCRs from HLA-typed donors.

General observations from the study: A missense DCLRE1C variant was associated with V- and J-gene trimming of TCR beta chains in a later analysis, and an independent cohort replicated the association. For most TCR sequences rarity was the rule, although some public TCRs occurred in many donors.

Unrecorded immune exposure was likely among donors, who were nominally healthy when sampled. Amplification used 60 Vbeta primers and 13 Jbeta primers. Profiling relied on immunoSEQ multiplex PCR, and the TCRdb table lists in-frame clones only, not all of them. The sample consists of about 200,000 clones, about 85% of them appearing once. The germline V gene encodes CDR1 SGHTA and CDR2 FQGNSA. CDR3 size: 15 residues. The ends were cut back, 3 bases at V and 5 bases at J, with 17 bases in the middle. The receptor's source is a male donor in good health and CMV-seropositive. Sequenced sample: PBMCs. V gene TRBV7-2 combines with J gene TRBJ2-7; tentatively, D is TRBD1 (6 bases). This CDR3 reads CASSFKTGESNEQYF. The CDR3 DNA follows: TGTGCCAGCAGCTTTAAGACAGGCGAAAGCAACGAGCAGTACTTC.